This T cell receptor beta chain was obtained from a study of T cell changes during pregnancy in multiple sclerosis. Some clones are missing from TCRdb's copy, which holds only in-frame ones; the method was immunoSEQ multiplex PCR. The repertoire holds around 92,000 clones, with around 93% as singletons. The source of this sequence is a female donor with multiple sclerosis, enrolled in a pregnancy study. The sample consisted of peripheral blood, taken in the third trimester of pregnancy.

The CDR3 DNA reads as TGTGCCAGCAGCCAGGTTAGGGGCCTTGATAGCACAGATACGCAGTATTTT. It encodes CASSQVRGLDSTDTQYF. This rearrangement joins TRBV4-2 to TRBJ2-3, with D possibly matching TRBD1 (5 bases). CDR1 is LGHNA, CDR2 YNFKEQ, per germline. This CDR3 comprises 17 residues. Trimming shortened V by 3 bases and J by 0 bases, and 16 bases separated the two germline ends.